The next 13 T cell receptor beta chains were all read from a single sample in a study of cytomegalovirus exposure and HLA in healthy donors. A multiplex PCR was run with 60 Vbeta primers and 13 Jbeta primers. Produced via immunoSEQ multiplex PCR; TCRdb's table is partial and in-frame only. The data show over 80,000 clones, 55% to 85% seen once. The sample taken for sequencing was PBMCs. The source of these receptors is a woman aged 18-29 years in good health and CMV-seropositive.

Only a few counts were recorded for this clone. The chain has TRBV11-3 and TRBJ2-5; D gene ambiguous. V shed 2 bases and J shed 5 bases, with 12 bases lying between them. The CDR3 length is 14 residues. The germline V gene encodes CDR1 SGHNT and CDR2 YENEEA. CDR3 bases: TGTGCCAGCAGCTTATCTGCGACGAGGGAGACCCAGTACTTC. It encodes CASSLSATRETQYF.

This chain links TRBV19 with TRBJ1-5, with 7 bases identical to TRBD1. Germline V gene sequence: CDR1 LNHDA, CDR2 SQIVND (reference sequence). The CDR3 spans 13 residues. Trimming removed 7 bases from V and 4 bases from J; junction bases left unmatched: 4. The CDR3 region is CASKEGQNQPQHF. The DNA of the CDR3 is TGTGCCAGTAAGGAGGGACAGAATCAGCCCCAGCATTTT.

This clone showed up just once. The chain recombines TRBV6-5 with TRBJ2-2; 8 bases fit TRBD2. CDR1 is MNHEY, CDR2 SVGAGI, per germline. This CDR3 comprises 15 residues. Unmatched junction bases numbered 7, after V lost 3 bases and J lost 7 bases. CDR3 sequence: CASSYRGRSLGELFF. DNA of the CDR3: TGTGCCAGCAGTTATCGCGGGAGGTCACTCGGGGAGCTGTTTTTT.

This clone was recorded a few times. Other DNA sequences within the sample encode an identical CDR3. V and J are TRBV6-4 and TRBJ1-1; D unclear. Germline V gives CDR1 MRHNA, CDR2 SNTAGT. The CDR3 spans 12 residues. V was clipped by 9 bases and J by 0 bases, with 8 bases between them. For the CDR3, the DNA is TGTGCCAGTCGGACTCTGAACACTGAAGCTTTCTTT. Protein product: CASRTLNTEAFF.

The rearrangement joins TRBV6-7 to TRBJ2-1, with 7 bases identical to TRBD2. TRBV6-7 is sorted into the ORF group, with uncertain function. This CDR3 contains 13 residues. The junction had 11 bases not matched to a gene; V was cut back by 3 bases and J by 15 bases. The CDR3 coding sequence is TGTGCCAGCAGTTATATGCTAGCGGTAGAGGGGTTCTTC. Translating it yields CASSYMLAVEGFF.

The CDR3 loop reads CASSDPGLGEQYF. CDR3 coding DNA: TGTGCCAGCAGCGATCCGGGGTTAGGGGAGCAGTACTTC. This chain uses TRBV6-5 with TRBJ2-7; TRBD2 is a possible D gene (5 bases). V dropped 6 bases and J dropped 7 bases, with 16 bases sitting between them. The CDR3 consists of 13 residues. From germline, CDR1 is MNHEY and CDR2 SVGAGI.

The rearrangement uses TRBV29-1 and TRBJ1-1, with a weak D call TRBD1 (6 bases). CDR1 and CDR2 from the germline V gene are SQVTM and ANQGSEA. The CDR3 is made up of 12 amino acids. V was trimmed by 6 bases and J by 0 bases, leaving 8 bases between them. CDR3 in DNA: TGCAGCGTGGGGGCCATGAACACTGAAGCTTTCTTT. This codes for CSVGAMNTEAFF.

V usage is TRBV27 and J usage is TRBJ1-1, with D possibly matching TRBD1 (5 bases). The CDR3 is made up of 15 amino acids. CDR1 and CDR2 (germline): MNHEY, SMNVEV (reference sequence). Trimming removed 2 bases from V and 4 bases from J, with 14 bases in between. CDR3: CASSLRSGKGTEAFF. The DNA for the CDR3 is TGTGCCAGCAGTTTACGTTCAGGGAAGGGCACTGAAGCTTTCTTT.

This chain joins TRBV19 and TRBJ2-3; D is perhaps TRBD2 (6 bases). The CDR3 runs 13 residues. Germline V gives CDR1 LNHDA, CDR2 SQIVND (reference sequence). Trimming cost V 5 bases and J 4 bases, with 10 bases left between them. CDR3 residues: CASSPTRSDTQYF. In DNA, the CDR3 is TGTGCCAGTAGTCCGACTAGGTCAGATACGCAGTATTTT. The full variable domain, with the rest looked up from reference TRBV19 and TRBJ2-3, is DGGITQSPKYLFRKEGQNVTLSCEQNLNHDAMYWYRQDPGQGLRLIYYSQIVNDFQKGDIAEGYSVSREKKESFPLTVTSAQKNPTAFYLCASSPTRSDTQYFGPGTRLTVL.

V usage is TRBV4-3 and J usage is TRBJ1-1, with 8 bases fitting TRBD1. CDR1 is LGHNA and CDR2 is YSLEER in the germline V gene. Trimming at V came to 4 bases and at J to 6 bases, leaving 4 bases not matched to a gene. The length of the CDR3 is 13 residues. The CDR3 nucleotides read TGCGCCAGCAGCCCCGGACAGGGAGCTGAAGCTTTCTTT. Translated, it gives CASSPGQGAEAFF.

The chain uses TRBV11-2 and TRBJ2-7, with 7 positions matching TRBD1. This CDR3 has 14 residues. Germline assignment: CDR1 SGHAT and CDR2 FQNNGV. J was trimmed by 3 bases and V by 5 bases; bases with no gene match: 7. CDR3 protein: CASSPTDRVYEQYF. CDR3 sequence (DNA): TGTGCCAGCAGCCCGACCGACAGGGTCTACGAGCAGTACTTC.

V usage is TRBV9 and J usage is TRBJ2-1; possible D gene TRBD2, 5 bases. In germline, CDR1 is SGDLS, CDR2 YYNGEE. V was cut by 3 bases and J by 3 bases, with 7 bases left in between. This CDR3 region has 13 residues. The CDR3 DNA reads as TGTGCCAGCAGCGCCGGAGGCTACAATGAGCAGTTCTTC. This encodes CASSAGGYNEQFF. Variable domain in full (rest from reference TRBV9 and TRBJ2-1): DSGVTQTPKHLITATGQRVTLRCSPRSGDLSVYWYQQSLDQGLQFLIQYYNGEERAKGNILERFSAQQFPDLHSELNLSSLELGDSALYFCASSAGGYNEQFFGPGTRLTVL.

This chain links TRBV6-1 with TRBJ2-4, with D tentatively TRBD2 (5 bases). CDR1 and CDR2 from the germline V gene are MNHNS and SASEGT. The CDR3 has 12 residues. V lost 0 bases and J lost 9, with 6 bases in between. Here the CDR3 DNA reads TGTGCCAGCAGTGAAGCAGAGGGCATTCAGTACTTC. This translates into CASSEAEGIQYF.